This TCR gamma chain originates from a study of Vδ1+ human thymocytes. As concerns this clone: Its antigen is currently unknown.

The ends lost 3 bases at V and 12 bases at J; junction bases unmatched: 8. This CDR3 region has 11 residues. The germline V gene encodes CDR1 VENAVY and CDR2 YDSYNSRV. Study-level results: In the thymus, TRG and TRD repertoires looked highly polyclonal with Gaussian CDR3 lengths.

Extracted RNA was reverse transcribed into cDNA. Pooled V-gene forward primers with one constant-region reverse primer generated the CDR3 amplicons by multiplex PCR. TCRdb re-processed the multiplex PCR reads via CATT. Of tens of thousands of gamma-chain clones listed, 20% to 25% are singletons. The TCR originated in a girl in the first two years of life who had congenital heart surgery. The chain employs TRGV8 and TRGJ1 or TRGJ2. Sample: Vdelta1+ gamma-delta thymocytes from the thymus. The subset here: FACS-sorted CD3+ TCRalphabeta- TCRVdelta1+ TCRVdelta2- thymocytes. In DNA, the CDR3 is TGTGCCACCTGGGATTGGGATAGGAAACTCTTT. Translated, it gives CATWDWDRKLF.